The source of this TCR beta chain is a study of blood T cell repertoires in COVID-19 (dated by TCRdb to about 2020). About the full investigation: Samples from collaborators originated in the United States, Italy and Spain and spanned both the acute and convalescent phases of COVID-19. The prospective study material was composed of cDNA or gDNA derived from T cells, B-cell-depleted T cells, or PBMCs. Deeply sampled blood TCRbeta repertoires from subjects exposed to, actively infected with, or recovered from COVID-19 were included in the dataset. The repertoires were released in a freely available public database meant as a resource for research on the immune response to SARS-CoV-2. Samples were obtained from the ongoing ImmuneRACE study (first 160 participants) and from roughly 1,300 subjects provided by 6 global collaborators. Sample metadata almost always included a de-identified subject ID, COVID-19 status, age in years and sex. Where available, HLA class I and class II types were obtained from metadata supplied by the sample provider rather than from assay-based typing. What the research found in general, with its limitations: The amount of clinical and demographic metadata varied by source and participant and was provided uncurated.

The immunoSEQ Assay, a bias-controlled multiplex PCR, was used to amplify TCRbeta CDR3 regions from genomic DNA. For the original study's pipeline: The number of nucleated cells in each sample was estimated by amplification of reference gene primers within the assay. To quantify the absolute abundance of each unique TCRbeta CDR3 rearrangement, sequence reads were collapsed and filtered. For each sample, productive Simpson clonality was calculated as the square root of Simpson's diversity index over productive rearrangements. TCRdb re-hosts the immuneACCESS table, in-frame sequences only. Its copies lack some clones; in the studies checked, an unresolved V gene accounts for under half of them, and the cause for the rest is not known. That table gives V, J and clone size, and the DNA gave D and trimming. The sample yields fewer than 65,000 clones; roughly 90% were counted once. The ten largest make up about 4.2% of the sample.

As to this clone: Its antigen has not been determined. The record has no base qualities; no much larger clone is one base away.

CDR1 and CDR2, looked up from the germline V gene, are KGHSH and LQKENI. Ends trimmed: V by 4 bases, J by 6 bases; bases unmatched to a gene: 6. The CDR3 has 14 amino acids, counting the end cysteine and phenylalanine. Only the CDR3 region is kept as DNA, spanning 42 bases read in frame from base 1. Whole blood was collected in K2EDTA tubes by collaborating institutions according to the institutions' own protocols. Collaborator samples were shipped for TCRbeta analysis as frozen whole blood, isolated PBMCs, or DNA extracted from either sample type. The sequence links TRBV18 to TRBJ2-1, and TRBD2 matches 7 of the central bases. This sequence was found in a man aged 50 or older with acute or convalescent COVID-19. What was sequenced was peripheral blood. The CDR3 region has the sequence CASSREAGTNEQFF. In nucleotides, the sequence is TGTGCCAGCTCACGAGAAGCGGGAACCAATGAGCAGTTCTTC.